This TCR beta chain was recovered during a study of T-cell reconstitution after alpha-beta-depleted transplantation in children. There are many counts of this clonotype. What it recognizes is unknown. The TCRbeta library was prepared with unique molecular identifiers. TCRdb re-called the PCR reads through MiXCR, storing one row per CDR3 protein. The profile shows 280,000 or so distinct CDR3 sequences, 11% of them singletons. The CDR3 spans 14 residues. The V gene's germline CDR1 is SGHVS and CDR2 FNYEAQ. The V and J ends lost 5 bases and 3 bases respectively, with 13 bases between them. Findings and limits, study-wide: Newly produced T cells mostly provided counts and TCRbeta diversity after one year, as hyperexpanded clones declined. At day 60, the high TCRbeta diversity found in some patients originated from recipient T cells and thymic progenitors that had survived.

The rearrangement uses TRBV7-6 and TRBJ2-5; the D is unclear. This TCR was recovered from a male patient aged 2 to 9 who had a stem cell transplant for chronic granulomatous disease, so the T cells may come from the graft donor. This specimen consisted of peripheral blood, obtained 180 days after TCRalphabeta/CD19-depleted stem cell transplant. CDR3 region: CASSLPDHEETQYF. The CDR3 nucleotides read TGTGCCAGCAGCCTTCCGGACCACGAAGAGACCCAGTACTTC.